This passage covers 30 T cell receptor beta chains from one sample sequenced in a study of shared clonotypes between healthy human individuals. TCRdb's copy holds only in-frame clones and misses some; the assay was immunoSEQ multiplex PCR. The data hold 550,000 to 600,000 clones, with 70% to 80% observed a single time. The sequenced material came from PBMCs. The receptors stem from a middle-aged woman in good health. Some clones in this sample may be carry-over from other donors' samples.

V gene TRBV27 combines with J gene TRBJ2-1; 7 bases are a match to TRBD2. Germline loops: CDR1 MNHEY, CDR2 SMNVEV (reference sequence). This CDR3 is built from 19 residues. The J segment lost 4 bases and the V segment lost 4 bases, leaving 19 bases of the junction unmatched. In DNA, the CDR3 is TGTGCCAGCAGTTCGTGGGGGGGAGGTAGTGGAGTGGGGTACAATGAGCAGTTCTTC. Translating gives CASSSWGGGSGVGYNEQFF.

This clone was detected many times. The genes are TRBV25-1 and TRBJ2-1, with 12 bases lining up with TRBD2. Germline lookup yields CDR1 MGHDK and CDR2 SYGVNS. The J segment lost 8 bases and the V segment lost 6 bases, leaving 5 bases of the junction unmatched. CDR3 length equals 14 residues. CDR3 region: CASSGTSGLHEQFF. The CDR3 DNA is TGTGCCAGCAGCGGGACTAGCGGGCTTCATGAGCAGTTCTTC.

This sequence joins TRBV5-4 and TRBJ2-1, with D unresolved. V was pared by 3 bases and J by 3 bases, with 13 bases between. Germline CDR1 and CDR2: SGHNT and YYREEE (reference sequence). The CDR3 has 15 residues. CDR3 in amino acids: CASSSTTDGYNEQFF. The CDR3 coding sequence is TGTGCCAGCAGCTCTACGACCGATGGCTACAATGAGCAGTTCTTC.

The V and J genes are TRBV30 and TRBJ1-5; TRBD1 is a possible D gene (5 bases). CDR1 GTSNPN and CDR2 SVGIG come from the germline V gene (reference sequence). The CDR3 consists of 17 residues. Trimming took off 4 bases at V and 2 bases at J, with 21 bases between the two ends. The CDR3 here is CAWTEPGFGAGNQPQHF. The CDR3 region has the DNA TGTGCCTGGACCGAACCAGGCTTTGGGGCGGGCAATCAGCCCCAGCATTTT.

The chain links TRBV28 to TRBJ1-5, with D possibly matching TRBD1 (6 bases). The V and J ends lost 7 bases and 6 bases respectively, with 13 bases between them. The V gene's germline CDR1 is MDHEN and CDR2 SYDVKM. The CDR3 is 13 residues long. The CDR3 region has the DNA TGTGCCAGCATTCAGGGGTCGGGTCAGCCCCAGCATTTT. It encodes CASIQGSGQPQHF. The whole variable domain, filled in from reference TRBV28 and TRBJ1-5, reads DVKVTQSSRYLVKRTGEKVFLECVQDMDHENMFWYRQDPGLGLRLIYFSYDVKMKEKGDIPEGYSVSREKKERFSLILESASTNQTSMYLCASIQGSGQPQHFGDGTRLSIL.

The gene calls are TRBV7-3 and TRBJ2-3; TRBD2 aligns across 8 bases. The germline CDR1 and CDR2 sequences are SGHTA and FQGTGA. This CDR3 region has 16 residues. V lost 0 bases to trimming and J lost 0 bases; unmatched junction nucleotides: 2. DNA of the CDR3: TGTGCCAGCAGCTTAACGGGACTAGTAAGCACAGATACGCAGTATTTT. It specifies CASSLTGLVSTDTQYF.

At least ten counts were recorded for this clone. This chain uses TRBV7-8 with TRBJ2-1; TRBD1 agrees at 9 bases. The CDR3 spans 15 residues. Losses at the gene ends were 1 base for V and 7 bases for J; bases not matched to a gene: 5. Per germline, CDR1 SGHVS and CDR2 FQNEAQ. CDR3 bases: TGTGCCAGCAGCTTAGGAGGGACAGGGATTAATGAGCAGTTCTTC. Translation: CASSLGGTGINEQFF.

This clone turned up a few times. The chain employs TRBV7-9 and TRBJ1-2; D unclear. V was cut by 8 bases and J by 0 bases, with 13 bases left in between. Germline CDR1 SEHNR, CDR2 FQNEAQ (reference sequence). The CDR3 runs 14 residues. As DNA, the CDR3 is TGTGCCAGCGATACCTGGGGTTCTAACTATGGCTACACCTTC. Protein sequence: CASDTWGSNYGYTF.

The genes are TRBV4-1 and TRBJ2-1, with no clear D. V was trimmed by 1 base and J by 7 bases, leaving 5 bases between them. Germline V CDR1 and CDR2: MGHRA, YSYEKL. The CDR3 is 12 residues long. This CDR3 is CASSQVRNEQFF. For the CDR3, the DNA is TGCGCCAGCAGCCAAGTCAGGAATGAGCAGTTCTTC.

This clone occurred once. The rearrangement joins TRBV30 to TRBJ2-5; D might be TRBD1 (6 bases). The J call may be incorrect, as the DNA end agrees better with TRBJ2-7. The germline CDR1 and CDR2 sequences are GTSNPN and SVGIG (reference sequence). CDR3 length: 12 residues. The DNA for the CDR3 is TGTGCCTGGAGGGGGGACAAGTACGAGCAGTACTTC. This gives the protein CAWRGDKYEQYF.

The chain carries TRBV5-1 and TRBJ2-7, with D hard to call. Germline V gene lookup returns CDR1 SGHRS and CDR2 YFSETQ. Between the trimmed V and J ends, which lost 0 bases and 2 bases, there was a span of 9 bases. This CDR3 comprises 14 residues. CDR3 sequence (DNA): TGCGCCAGCAGCTTGGGTGTGCTCACCTACGAGCAGTACTTC. Translating gives CASSLGVLTYEQYF.

The table lists this clone with a few counts. The rearrangement uses TRBV6-6 and TRBJ1-1; no reliable D call. V lost 4 bases, J lost 0 bases, and 9 bases lay in between. The germline gives CDR1 MNHNY, CDR2 SVGAGI (reference sequence). This CDR3 comprises 14 residues. CDR3 in amino acids: CASSFSGMNTEAFF. For the CDR3, the DNA is TGTGCCAGCAGTTTCTCCGGGATGAACACTGAAGCTTTCTTT.

The chain joins TRBV5-5 to TRBJ1-2; D is unclear. CDR1 is SGHKS, CDR2 YYEKEE, per germline (reference sequence). V dropped 7 bases and J dropped 4 bases, with 20 bases sitting between them. This CDR3 comprises 15 residues. The CDR3 DNA reads TGTGCCAGCTGGCAATATTCGCGAAAGACCTATGGCTACACCTTC. Protein: CASWQYSRKTYGYTF.

V gene TRBV30 combines with J gene TRBJ2-7, with D unclear. Germline CDR1 GTSNPN, CDR2 SVGIG (reference sequence). The CDR3 is made up of 13 amino acids. V lost 0 bases and J lost 9, with 15 bases in between. DNA for the CDR3: TGTGCCTGGAGTGTACAGCCAGCCACGGGGCAGTACTTC. It encodes CAWSVQPATGQYF.

The rearrangement links TRBV9 to TRBJ2-2; D remains unclear. Germline CDR1 reads SGDLS; CDR2 reads YYNGEE. V lost 4 bases and J lost 8, with 15 bases in between. The CDR3 runs to 14 residues. The CDR3: CASSTRTGGGELFF. The DNA for the CDR3 is TGTGCCAGCAGCACAAGGACGGGCGGTGGGGAGCTGTTTTTT.

This sequence joins TRBV2 and TRBJ2-1; D possibly corresponds to TRBD1 (6 bases). V gave up 6 bases and J gave up 8 bases, with 11 bases separating them. The CDR3 has 12 amino acids. Germline lookup yields CDR1 SNHLY and CDR2 FYNNEI. The CDR3 DNA reads TGTGCCAGCAGGCCAGGGACACATGAGCAGTTCTTC. Protein product: CASRPGTHEQFF.

The chain employs TRBV28 and TRBJ2-5, with 9 bases matching TRBD1. The CDR3 covers 15 residues. The V gene's germline CDR1 is MDHEN and CDR2 SYDVKM. J gave up 4 bases and V 8 bases, and 11 bases lay outside the gene matches. CDR3 region: CASPPGQGSPETQYF. The DNA for the CDR3 is TGTGCCAGCCCTCCGGGACAGGGATCCCCAGAGACCCAGTACTTC.

V and J are TRBV18 and TRBJ2-1; 12 positions agree with TRBD2. The CDR3 spans 15 residues. CDR1 and CDR2 (germline): KGHSH, LQKENI. Losses at the gene ends were 4 bases for V and 6 bases for J; bases not matched to a gene: 4. The CDR3 protein is CASSRLAGASNEQFF. Here the CDR3 DNA reads TGTGCCAGCTCACGACTAGCGGGAGCCTCCAATGAGCAGTTCTTC.

The chain has TRBV11-3 and TRBJ2-2; D ambiguous. This CDR3 comprises 13 residues. The V and J ends lost 1 base and 6 bases respectively, with 6 bases between them. CDR1 and CDR2 (germline): SGHNT, YENEEA. CDR3 sequence: CASSLGPPGELFF. The CDR3 DNA is TGTGCCAGCAGCTTAGGGCCGCCCGGGGAGCTGTTTTTT. The complete variable domain, with remaining parts taken from reference TRBV11-3 and TRBJ2-2, reads EAGVVQSPRYKIIEKKQPVAFWCNPISGHNTLYWYLQNLGQGPELLIRYENEEAVDDSQLPKDRFSAERLKGVDSTLKIQPAELGDSAVYLCASSLGPPGELFFGEGSRLTVL.

The gene calls are TRBV6-1 and TRBJ2-1, with 8 nucleotides matching TRBD1. Germline loops: CDR1 MNHNS, CDR2 SASEGT. The CDR3 totals 15 residues. V lost 1 base and J lost 3; bases outside the gene matches: 2. CDR3 sequence reads: CASSEVGTGYNEQFF. The DNA for the CDR3 is TGTGCCAGCAGTGAAGTTGGGACAGGCTACAATGAGCAGTTCTTC.

The J gene is TRBJ2-7, the V gene TRBV6-6; possibly TRBD2 for D (5 bases). The CDR3 contains 14 residues. From germline, CDR1 is MNHNY and CDR2 SVGAGI (reference sequence). Trimming took 0 bases from V and 3 from J, leaving 9 bases between them. DNA of the CDR3: TGTGCCAGCAGTTACTCGTCGGCGGGCTACGAGCAGTACTTC. Protein: CASSYSSAGYEQYF.

This clone was counted many times. Other DNA sequences within the sample encode an identical CDR3. V and J are TRBV7-9 and TRBJ2-3; 13 bases align to TRBD2. In germline, CDR1 is SEHNR, CDR2 FQNEAQ (reference sequence). V gave up 3 bases and J gave up 5 bases; unmatched junction bases: 2. The CDR3 is made up of 15 amino acids. CDR3 region: CASSFRTSGRDTQYF. DNA of the CDR3: TGTGCCAGCAGCTTCCGGACTAGCGGGAGAGATACGCAGTATTTT.

The rearrangement joins TRBV18 to TRBJ1-5; D remains unclear. The CDR3 spans 15 residues. Trimming left V 3 bases short and J 1 base short, with 10 bases between. The germline V gene has CDR1 KGHSH and CDR2 LQKENI. The CDR3 loop is CASSPTEGSNQPQHF. In nucleotides, the CDR3 is TGTGCCAGCTCACCTACCGAGGGAAGCAATCAGCCCCAGCATTTT. The variable domain in full, completed from reference TRBV18 and TRBJ1-5, reads NAGVMQNPRHLVRRRGQEARLRCSPMKGHSHVYWYRQLPEEGLKFMVYLQKENIIDESGMPKERFSAEFPKEGPSILRIQQVVRGDSAAYFCASSPTEGSNQPQHFGDGTRLSIL.

This clone was observed a few times. The V and J genes are TRBV19 and TRBJ2-1; maybe TRBD1 (5 bases). V lost 6 bases, J lost 6 bases, and 15 bases lay in between. Germline V gene data show CDR1 as LNHDA and CDR2 as SQIVND (reference sequence). The CDR3 has 14 residues. CDR3 DNA: TGTGCCAGTAGCCCAGGGCCCAGCTCCAATGAGCAGTTCTTC. It specifies CASSPGPSSNEQFF.

This clone appeared many times. The chain couples TRBV21-1 to TRBJ2-7. TRBV21-1 is a known pseudogene. The CDR3 has 16 residues. In nucleotides, the CDR3 is TGTGCCAGCAGCAAAGTCGGGGGACAAAAATACTACGAGCAGTACTTC. It specifies CASSKVGGQKYYEQYF.

This chain links TRBV5-3 with TRBJ1-1; TRBD1 matches 7 bases. TRBV5-3 is given ORF status, its function remaining uncertain. Trimming removed 0 bases from V and 4 bases from J; junction bases left unmatched: 9. The CDR3 covers 16 residues. This chain's CDR3 is CARSLVKTGAGTEAFF. CDR3 nucleotides: TGTGCCAGAAGCTTGGTGAAAACAGGGGCGGGCACTGAAGCTTTCTTT.

For this clone: This clone may be a read error of a much larger clone one base away. The rearrangement joins TRBV6-6 to TRBJ1-1; 11 bases are shared with TRBD1. CDR3 length: 14 residues. Germline V gene sequence: CDR1 MNHNY, CDR2 SVGAGI (reference sequence). V was pared by 6 bases and J by 5 bases, with 5 bases of the junction left unmatched. The CDR3 sequence is CASSPGQGGTEAFF. The CDR3 coding sequence is TGTGCCAGCAGCCCGGGACAGGGGGGGACTGAAGCTTTCTTT.

On this clone itself: A far bigger clonotype differs at one base, so this is likely a read error. Different DNA sequences within this sample yield the same CDR3. The chain is built from TRBV11-2 and TRBJ2-1; 9 positions agree with TRBD2. There are 17 residues in the CDR3. Germline V gene sequence: CDR1 SGHAT, CDR2 FQNNGV. The DNA of the CDR3 is TGTGCCAGCAGCTTAGACAGGACTAGCGTGTTTGTAGATGAGCAATTCTTC. The encoded protein is CASSLDRTSVFVDEQFF.

The chain uses TRBV7-2 and TRBJ2-7; TRBD1 agrees at 10 bases. Looked up from germline, CDR1 is SGHTA and CDR2 is FQGNSA. J was trimmed by 2 bases and V by 11 bases; bases with no gene match: 3. The CDR3 is 12 residues long. In nucleotides, the CDR3 is TGTGCCTCTGGACAGGGGGCCTACGAGCAGTACTTC. Encoded protein: CASGQGAYEQYF.

The gene calls are TRBV30 and TRBJ1-5; perhaps TRBD1 as D (6 bases). The CDR3 is 15 amino acids. Germline V lookup: CDR1 GTSNPN, CDR2 SVGIG (reference sequence). The V gene lost 0 bases and the J gene lost 0 bases, with 9 bases spanning the gap. The CDR3 sequence: CAWSVGGHSNQPQHF. The CDR3 nucleotides are TGTGCCTGGAGTGTTGGGGGGCATAGCAATCAGCCCCAGCATTTT. Based on the CDR3 plus reference TRBV30 and TRBJ1-5, the full variable domain is SQTIHQWPATLVQPVGSPLSLECTVEGTSNPNLYWYRQAAGRGLQLLFYSVGIGQISSEVPQNLSASRPQDRQFILSSKKLLLSDSGFYLCAWSVGGHSNQPQHFGDGTRLSIL.